This TCR beta chain stems from a study of regulatory T cells in long-lasting Graves disease. Study in general: New Graves' disease cases had less than 3 months of antithyroid drugs.

With 5 bases removed from V and 1 base from J, the gap between germline ends came to 14 bases. Germline CDR1 and CDR2: MDHEN and SYDVKM. The CDR3 consists of 15 residues. Construction of the TCR beta libraries employed iRepertoire HTBI primers in conjunction with Arm-PCR of CDR3 regions. TCRdb redid the calling of the multiplex PCR reads with MiXCR, one entry per CDR3 protein. This repertoire shows about 420,000 distinct CDR3 sequences, roughly 17% found once; its top ten account for under 30%. This clonotype was seen at least ten times. Its matching antigen is unknown. Time point indicated: newly diagnosed GD, antithyroid drugs for less than 3 months. Isolated PBMC RNA provided the starting material for the TCR library. Xi'an, China, was home to the endocrinology department that provided patients. Study-wide results and limits: Among the persistent patients, some 2,900 public clonotypes were shared, more than the approximately 970 shared among new patients.

These sequences were also reported in another study, on T cells in Graves' hyperthyroidism and ophthalmopathy. From that study: Using the HTBI primer set, a first-round RT-PCR was run on the TCR CDR3.

This TCR came from a woman between 18 and 30 years old with Graves disease. The source was peripheral blood mononuclear cells (PBMCs), collected at new diagnosis, from a patient treated with antithyroid drugs. The gene calls are TRBV28 and TRBJ1-1; D perhaps matches TRBD1 (5 bases). CDR3 loop: CASSPTGHSNTEAFF. CDR3 DNA sequence: TGTGCCAGCAGTCCAACTGGACACTCGAACACTGAAGCTTTCTTT.